This T cell receptor (beta chain) was retrieved from a study of T-cell memory formation after mild COVID-19. Trimming at V came to 4 bases and at J to 2 bases, leaving 9 bases not matched to a gene. Germline V lookup: CDR1 SGHNT, CDR2 YENEEA. The CDR3 covers 16 residues. TCRdb processed the 5' RACE reads anew with MiXCR; each CDR3 protein has one entry. Among roughly 180,000 distinct CDR3 sequences, around 10% were seen once, and the ten largest hold 3.5% to 4.5%. Sequencing used PBMCs or a T cell subset sorted from them (not recorded which). J is TRBJ2-3 and V is TRBV11-3, with 7 positions matching TRBD2. The sequence came from a man younger than 35 who had mild COVID-19 (a few samples of this study predate the infection). Cell type and time point are not known. The CDR3 loop reads CASSSSGATHTDTQYF. CDR3 DNA: TGTGCCAGCAGCTCCAGCGGGGCTACCCACACAGATACGCAGTATTTT.